The source of this T cell receptor beta chain is a study of molecular identifiers for immune sequencing clone quantification. This clonotype was observed many times. The V end was cut by 7 bases, the J end by 2 bases, with 9 bases between. The length of the CDR3 is 12 residues. CDR1 SQVTM and CDR2 ANQGSEA come from the germline V gene. TCRdb itself ran the PCR reads through MiXCR, one entry per CDR3 protein. The sample holds about 640,000 distinct CDR3 sequences, approximately 20% seen once. The sample was naive CD8+ T cells from blood, with Jurkat cell RNA spiked in. This sample's subset: FACS-sorted CD8+CD4-CCR7+CD45RA+ naive T cells. The chain couples TRBV29-1 to TRBJ2-1; TRBD1 is a possible D gene (6 bases). The clonotype was recovered from a human donor in good health. Some libraries in this study had Jurkat cell RNA spiked in. Written as DNA, the CDR3 is TGCAGCGGAGGGGGACCCTACAATGAGCAGTTCTTC. It yields the protein CSGGGPYNEQFF.